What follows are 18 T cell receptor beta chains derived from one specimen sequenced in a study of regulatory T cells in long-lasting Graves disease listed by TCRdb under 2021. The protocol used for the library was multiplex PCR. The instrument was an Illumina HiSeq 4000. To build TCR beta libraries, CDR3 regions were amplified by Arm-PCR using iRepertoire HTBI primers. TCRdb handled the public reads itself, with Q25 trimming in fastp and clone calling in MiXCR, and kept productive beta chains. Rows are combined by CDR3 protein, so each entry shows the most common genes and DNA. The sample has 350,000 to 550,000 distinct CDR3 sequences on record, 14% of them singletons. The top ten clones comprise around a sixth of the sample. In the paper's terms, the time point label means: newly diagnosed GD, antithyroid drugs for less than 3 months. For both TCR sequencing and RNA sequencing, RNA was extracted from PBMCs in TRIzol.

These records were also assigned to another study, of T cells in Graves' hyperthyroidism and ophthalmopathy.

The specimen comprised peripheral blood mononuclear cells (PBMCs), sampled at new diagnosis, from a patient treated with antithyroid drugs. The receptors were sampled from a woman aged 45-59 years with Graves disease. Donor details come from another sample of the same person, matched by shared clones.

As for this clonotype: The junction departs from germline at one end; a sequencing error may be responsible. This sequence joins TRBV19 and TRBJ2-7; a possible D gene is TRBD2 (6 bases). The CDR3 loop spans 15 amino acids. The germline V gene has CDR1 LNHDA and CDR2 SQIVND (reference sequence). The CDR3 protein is CANSSVRESRYEQYF. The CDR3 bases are TGTGCCAATAGTTCCGTCCGGGAGAGTCGCTACGAGCAGTACTTC.

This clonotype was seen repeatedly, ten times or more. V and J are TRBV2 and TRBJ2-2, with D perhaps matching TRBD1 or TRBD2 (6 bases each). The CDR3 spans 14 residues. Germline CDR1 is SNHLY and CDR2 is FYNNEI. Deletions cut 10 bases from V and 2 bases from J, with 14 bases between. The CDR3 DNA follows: TGTGCCAAGACTAGGGGGTCAAACACCGGGGAGCTGTTTTTT. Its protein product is CAKTRGSNTGELFF.

DNA for the CDR3: TGCAGCGTCGGATCATCTAGGGGGCAGTTCTTC. Amino acids: CSVGSSRGQFF. V gene TRBV29-1 combines with J gene TRBJ2-1, with a tentative D call TRBD1 (5 bases). Trimming cost V 6 bases and J 12 bases, with 15 bases left between them. Germline CDR1 is SQVTM and CDR2 is ANQGSEA. The CDR3 extends over 11 amino acids.

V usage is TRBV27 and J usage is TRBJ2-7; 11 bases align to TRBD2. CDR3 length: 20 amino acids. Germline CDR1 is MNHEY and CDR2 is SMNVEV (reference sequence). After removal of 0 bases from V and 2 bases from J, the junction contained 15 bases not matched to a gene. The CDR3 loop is CASSLSGGASLLAGAYEQYF. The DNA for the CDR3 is TGTGCCAGCAGTTTATCTGGGGGGGCCTCCTTACTAGCGGGAGCCTACGAGCAGTACTTC.

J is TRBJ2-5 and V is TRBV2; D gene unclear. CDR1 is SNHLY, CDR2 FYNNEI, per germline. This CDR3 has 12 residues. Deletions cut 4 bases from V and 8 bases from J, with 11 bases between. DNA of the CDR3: TGTGCCAGCAGTGTATTAGTGGACACCCAGTACTTC. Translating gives CASSVLVDTQYF.

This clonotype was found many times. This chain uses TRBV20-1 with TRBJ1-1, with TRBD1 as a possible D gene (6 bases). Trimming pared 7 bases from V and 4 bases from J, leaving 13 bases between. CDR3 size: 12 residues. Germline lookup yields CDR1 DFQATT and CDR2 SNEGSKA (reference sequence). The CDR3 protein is CSESRGGTEAFF. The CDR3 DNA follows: TGCAGTGAGAGCAGGGGAGGCACTGAAGCTTTCTTT.

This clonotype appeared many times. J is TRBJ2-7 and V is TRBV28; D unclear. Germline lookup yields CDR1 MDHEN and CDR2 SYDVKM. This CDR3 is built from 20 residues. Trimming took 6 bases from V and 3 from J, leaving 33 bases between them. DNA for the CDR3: TGTGCCAGCAGCGGGCAGACTCCCGCTGGCCCCGGAATCCCTCACTACGAGCAGTACTTC. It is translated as CASSGQTPAGPGIPHYEQYF. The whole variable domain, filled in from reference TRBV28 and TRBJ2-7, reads DVKVTQSSRYLVKRTGEKVFLECVQDMDHENMFWYRQDPGLGLRLIYFSYDVKMKEKGDIPEGYSVSREKKERFSLILESASTNQTSMYLCASSGQTPAGPGIPHYEQYFGPGTRLTVT.

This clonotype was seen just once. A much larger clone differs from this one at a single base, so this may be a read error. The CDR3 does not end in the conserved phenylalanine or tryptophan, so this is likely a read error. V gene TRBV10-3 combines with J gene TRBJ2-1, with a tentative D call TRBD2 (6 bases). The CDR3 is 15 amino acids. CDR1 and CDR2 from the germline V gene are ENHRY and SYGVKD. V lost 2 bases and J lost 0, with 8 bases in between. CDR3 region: CAISEAGSSYNEQFS. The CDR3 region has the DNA TGTGCCATCAGTGAGGCGGGGAGCTCCTACAATGAGCAGTTCTCC.

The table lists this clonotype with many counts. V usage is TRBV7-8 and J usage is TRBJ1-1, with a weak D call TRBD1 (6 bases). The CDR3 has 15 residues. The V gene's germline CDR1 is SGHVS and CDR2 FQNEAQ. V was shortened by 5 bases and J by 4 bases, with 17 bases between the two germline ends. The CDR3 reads CASSPLTGYGTEAFF. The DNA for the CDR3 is TGTGCCAGCAGCCCCCTAACAGGGTACGGCACTGAAGCTTTCTTT.

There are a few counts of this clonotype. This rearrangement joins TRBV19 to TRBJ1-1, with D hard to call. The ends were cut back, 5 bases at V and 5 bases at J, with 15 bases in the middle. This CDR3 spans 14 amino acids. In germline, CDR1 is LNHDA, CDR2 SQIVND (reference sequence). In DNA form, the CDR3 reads TGTGCCAGTAGTCCCAGTGGGATTCAAACTGAAGCTTTCTTT. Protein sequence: CASSPSGIQTEAFF.

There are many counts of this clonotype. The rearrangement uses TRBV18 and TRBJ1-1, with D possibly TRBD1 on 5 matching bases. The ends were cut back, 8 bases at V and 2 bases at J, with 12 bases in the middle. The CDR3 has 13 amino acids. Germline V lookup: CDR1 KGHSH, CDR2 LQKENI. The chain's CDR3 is CASGQGRNTEAFF. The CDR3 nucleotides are TGTGCCAGCGGTCAGGGCCGAAACACTGAAGCTTTCTTT.

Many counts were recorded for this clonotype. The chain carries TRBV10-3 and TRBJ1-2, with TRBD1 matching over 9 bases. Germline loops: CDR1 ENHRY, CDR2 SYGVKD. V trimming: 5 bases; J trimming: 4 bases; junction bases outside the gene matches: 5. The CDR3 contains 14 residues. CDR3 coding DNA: TGTGCCATCAGTCCGGACAGGGGCGTCTATGGCTACACCTTC. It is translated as CAISPDRGVYGYTF.

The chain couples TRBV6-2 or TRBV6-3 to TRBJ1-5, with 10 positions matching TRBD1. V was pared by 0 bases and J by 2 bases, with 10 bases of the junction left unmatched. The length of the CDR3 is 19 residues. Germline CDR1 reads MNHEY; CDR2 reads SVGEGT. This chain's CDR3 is CASSYSLVSGTGGNQPQHF. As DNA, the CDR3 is TGTGCCAGCAGTTACTCTTTGGTTTCCGGGACAGGGGGCAATCAGCCCCAGCATTTT.

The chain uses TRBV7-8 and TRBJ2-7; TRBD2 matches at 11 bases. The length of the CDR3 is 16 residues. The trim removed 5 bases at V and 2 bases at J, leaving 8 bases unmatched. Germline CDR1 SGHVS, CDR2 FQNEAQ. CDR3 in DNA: TGTGCCAGCAGCGCCTACCGACTAGCGGGGCCCTACGAGCAGTACTTC. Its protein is CASSAYRLAGPYEQYF. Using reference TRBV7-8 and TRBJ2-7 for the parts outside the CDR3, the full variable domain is GAGVSQSPRYKVAKRGQDVALRCDPISGHVSLFWYQQALGQGPEFLTYFQNEAQLDKSGLPSDRFFAERPEGSVSTLKIQRTQQEDSAVYLCASSAYRLAGPYEQYFGPGTRLTVT.

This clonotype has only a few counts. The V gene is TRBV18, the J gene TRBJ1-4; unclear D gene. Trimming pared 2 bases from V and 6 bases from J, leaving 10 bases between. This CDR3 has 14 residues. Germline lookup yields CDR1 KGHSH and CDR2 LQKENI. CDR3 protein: CASSPVSSDEKLFF. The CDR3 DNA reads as TGTGCCAGCTCACCAGTGAGTAGTGATGAAAAACTGTTTTTT.

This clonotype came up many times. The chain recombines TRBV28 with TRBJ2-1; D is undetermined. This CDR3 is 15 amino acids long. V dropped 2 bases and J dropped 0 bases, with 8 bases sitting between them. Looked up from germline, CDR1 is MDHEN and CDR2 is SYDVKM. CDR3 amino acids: CASSLAKTSYNEQFF. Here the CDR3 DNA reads TGTGCCAGCAGTTTAGCGAAAACCTCCTACAATGAGCAGTTCTTC.

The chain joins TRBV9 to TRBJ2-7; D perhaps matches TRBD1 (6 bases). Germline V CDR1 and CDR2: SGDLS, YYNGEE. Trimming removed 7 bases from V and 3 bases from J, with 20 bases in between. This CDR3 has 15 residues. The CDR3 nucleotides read TGTGCCAGCTGCGCCCCGGGACACGCTTTCTACGAGCAGTACTTC. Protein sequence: CASCAPGHAFYEQYF.

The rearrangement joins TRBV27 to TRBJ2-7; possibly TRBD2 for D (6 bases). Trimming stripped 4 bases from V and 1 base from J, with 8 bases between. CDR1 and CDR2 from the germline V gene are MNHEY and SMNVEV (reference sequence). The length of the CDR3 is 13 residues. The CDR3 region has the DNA TGTGCCAGCAGTTCTAGCGTTTCCTACGAGCAGTACTTC. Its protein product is CASSSSVSYEQYF.